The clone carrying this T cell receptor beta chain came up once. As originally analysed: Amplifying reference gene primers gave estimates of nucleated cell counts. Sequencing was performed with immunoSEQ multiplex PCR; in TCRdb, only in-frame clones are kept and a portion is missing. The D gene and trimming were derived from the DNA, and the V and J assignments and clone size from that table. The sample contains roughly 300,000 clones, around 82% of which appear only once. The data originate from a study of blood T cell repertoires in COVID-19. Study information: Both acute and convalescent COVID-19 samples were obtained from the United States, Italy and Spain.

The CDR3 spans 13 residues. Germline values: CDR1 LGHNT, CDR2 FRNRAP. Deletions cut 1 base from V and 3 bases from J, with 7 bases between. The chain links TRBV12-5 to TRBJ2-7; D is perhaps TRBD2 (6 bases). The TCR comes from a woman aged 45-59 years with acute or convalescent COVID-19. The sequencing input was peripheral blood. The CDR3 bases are TGTGCTAGTGGTTTGGGACTAGTCTACGAGCAGTACTTC. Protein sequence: CASGLGLVYEQYF.